These T cell receptor beta chains were read from a single sample in a study of T cell repertoires in cytomegalovirus infection. TCRdb reprocessed the reads via MiXCR and lists one record per CDR3 protein. The sample lists 250,000 to 300,000 distinct CDR3 sequences, about 18% occurring once. The material sequenced was CD8+ T cells from PBMCs. Receptors were obtained from a human donor in good health (CMV status not recorded). Some clones in this sample may be carry-over from other donors' samples. Each CDR3 is given with its conserved first and last residue. The order of the fields is clone size, J gene, D gene, V gene, CDR3 protein, CDR3 DNA. D genes are given only for firm matches. The size field is filled for only some rows; it gives once, few, many or a size class.

abundance: -; j_gene: TRBJ2-7; d_gene: TRBD1; v_gene: TRBV10-3; CDR3aa: CAISGDSASSYEQYF; CDR3nt: TGTGCCATCAGCGGGGACAGCGCCAGCTCCTACGAGCAGTACTTC
abundance: few; j_gene: TRBJ2-7; d_gene: TRBD1; v_gene: TRBV12-3/TRBV12-4; CDR3aa: CASSWDRAEQYF; CDR3nt: TGTGCCAGCAGTTGGGACAGGGCCGAGCAGTACTTC
abundance: few; j_gene: TRBJ2-1; d_gene: -; v_gene: TRBV29-1; CDR3aa: CSVDFGRSSYNEQFF; CDR3nt: TGCAGCGTTGATTTCGGCAGGAGCTCCTACAATGAGCAGTTCTTC
abundance: few; j_gene: TRBJ1-5; d_gene: -; v_gene: TRBV6-6; CDR3aa: CASSYVLGQPQHF; CDR3nt: TGTGCCAGCAGTTACGTCCTAGGTCAGCCCCAGCATTTT
abundance: few; j_gene: TRBJ1-2; d_gene: TRBD1; v_gene: TRBV12-3/TRBV12-4; CDR3aa: CASTSTGQSYGYTF; CDR3nt: TGTGCCAGCACCTCCACGGGACAGTCCTATGGCTACACCTTC
abundance: few; j_gene: TRBJ1-5; d_gene: TRBD1; v_gene: TRBV3-1; CDR3aa: CASSPGQGGGPQHF; CDR3nt: TGTGCCAGCAGCCCTGGACAGGGTGGGGGGCCCCAGCATTTT
abundance: -; j_gene: TRBJ2-3; d_gene: -; v_gene: TRBV5-1; CDR3aa: CASSLWSAARGTDTQYF; CDR3nt: TGCGCCAGCAGCTTGTGGTCAGCCGCCCGTGGGACAGATACGCAGTATTTT
abundance: -; j_gene: TRBJ2-7; d_gene: -; v_gene: TRBV5-1; CDR3aa: CASSTVLGGLIHEQYF; CDR3nt: TGCGCCAGCAGCACCGTACTTGGGGGCCTCATCCACGAGCAGTACTTC
abundance: -; j_gene: TRBJ2-5; d_gene: TRBD1; v_gene: TRBV29-1; CDR3aa: CSVGGTGDYQETQYF; CDR3nt: TGCAGCGTTGGGGGTACAGGGGATTACCAAGAGACCCAGTACTTC
abundance: -; j_gene: TRBJ1-1; d_gene: -; v_gene: TRBV4-1; CDR3aa: CASSQVVPGANTEAFF; CDR3nt: TGCGCCAGCAGCCAAGTAGTTCCCGGTGCGAACACTGAAGCTTTCTTT
abundance: few; j_gene: TRBJ1-1; d_gene: -; v_gene: TRBV29-1; CDR3aa: CSVDQGTGTEAFF; CDR3nt: TGCAGCGTTGATCAGGGCACGGGCACTGAAGCTTTCTTT
abundance: many; j_gene: TRBJ1-5; d_gene: -; v_gene: TRBV28; CDR3aa: CASSFLGRQPQHF; CDR3nt: TGTGCCAGCAGTTTCCTCGGGAGACAGCCCCAGCATTTT
abundance: -; j_gene: TRBJ2-3; d_gene: -; v_gene: TRBV27; CDR3aa: CASSLSSGSRHTQYF; CDR3nt: TGTGCCAGCAGTTTGAGTTCCGGGTCCCGCCATACGCAGTATTTT
abundance: -; j_gene: TRBJ2-7; d_gene: -; v_gene: TRBV5-1; CDR3aa: CASSPEVDRSWGYEQYF; CDR3nt: TGCGCCAGCAGCCCCGAAGTTGACAGGTCTTGGGGGTACGAGCAGTACTTC
abundance: -; j_gene: TRBJ2-1; d_gene: TRBD2; v_gene: TRBV19; CDR3aa: CASSASWGGFLNEQFF; CDR3nt: TGTGCCAGTAGTGCATCTTGGGGGGGGTTTTTAAATGAGCAGTTCTTC
abundance: many; j_gene: TRBJ1-2; d_gene: -; v_gene: TRBV20-1; CDR3aa: CSVPDRSSNYGYTF; CDR3nt: TGCAGTGTCCCCGACAGATCCTCTAACTATGGCTACACCTTC
abundance: -; j_gene: TRBJ2-2; d_gene: -; v_gene: TRBV20-1; CDR3aa: CSAPLKGENTGELFF; CDR3nt: TGCAGTGCACCCCTCAAAGGAGAGAACACCGGGGAGCTGTTTTTT
abundance: few; j_gene: TRBJ2-1; d_gene: -; v_gene: TRBV7-9; CDR3aa: CASMLVPENEQFF; CDR3nt: TGTGCCAGCATGCTGGTCCCGGAGAATGAGCAGTTCTTC
abundance: -; j_gene: TRBJ2-6; d_gene: TRBD2; v_gene: TRBV12-3/TRBV12-4; CDR3aa: CASSPFGGASGANVLTF; CDR3nt: TGTGCCAGCAGTCCCTTCGGGGGGGCGTCTGGGGCCAACGTCCTGACTTTC
abundance: few; j_gene: TRBJ2-5; d_gene: -; v_gene: TRBV29-1; CDR3aa: CSAVELGETQYF; CDR3nt: TGCAGCGCTGTAGAATTAGGAGAGACCCAGTACTTC
abundance: once; j_gene: TRBJ2-1; d_gene: -; v_gene: TRBV20-1; CDR3aa: CSARDLAGSSHNEQFF; CDR3nt: TGCAGTGCTAGAGATCTAGCCGGGTCTTCCCACAATGAGCAGTTCTTC
abundance: many; j_gene: TRBJ1-1; d_gene: -; v_gene: TRBV7-8; CDR3aa: CASSQKDPWITEAFF; CDR3nt: TGTGCCAGCAGCCAAAAGGACCCTTGGATTACTGAAGCTTTCTTT
abundance: few; j_gene: TRBJ2-2; d_gene: -; v_gene: TRBV20-1; CDR3aa: CSARDFAGGTGELFF; CDR3nt: TGCAGTGCTAGAGATTTTGCAGGGGGGACCGGGGAGCTGTTTTTT
abundance: few; j_gene: TRBJ2-7; d_gene: -; v_gene: TRBV11-2; CDR3aa: CASSPEGLWYEQYF; CDR3nt: TGTGCCAGCAGCCCCGAGGGGCTTTGGTACGAGCAGTACTTC
abundance: many; j_gene: TRBJ1-2; d_gene: -; v_gene: TRBV7-2; CDR3aa: CASSFGMAANYGYTF; CDR3nt: TGTGCCAGCAGCTTTGGTATGGCGGCTAACTATGGCTACACCTTC
abundance: many; j_gene: TRBJ2-5; d_gene: TRBD1; v_gene: TRBV7-8; CDR3aa: CASSTGTGFQETQYF; CDR3nt: TGTGCCAGCAGCACTGGGACAGGTTTCCAAGAGACCCAGTACTTC
abundance: few; j_gene: TRBJ1-5; d_gene: -; v_gene: TRBV4-1; CDR3aa: CASSQEMRGQPQHF; CDR3nt: TGCGCCAGCAGCCAAGAAATGAGGGGCCAGCCCCAGCATTTT
abundance: -; j_gene: TRBJ1-1; d_gene: TRBD1; v_gene: TRBV27; CDR3aa: CASRTGGLGTEAFF; CDR3nt: TGTGCCAGCAGGACAGGGGGACTAGGCACTGAAGCTTTCTTT
abundance: -; j_gene: TRBJ2-7; d_gene: -; v_gene: TRBV29-1; CDR3aa: CSVEDPGSSYEQYF; CDR3nt: TGCAGCGTTGAAGATCCCGGGAGCTCCTACGAGCAGTACTTC
abundance: few; j_gene: TRBJ2-1; d_gene: TRBD1; v_gene: TRBV13; CDR3aa: CASSLRRGYNEQFF; CDR3nt: TGCGCCAGCAGCTTGCGCAGGGGGTACAATGAGCAGTTCTTC
abundance: many; j_gene: TRBJ1-5; d_gene: -; v_gene: TRBV2; CDR3aa: CASSAGVGQPQHF; CDR3nt: TGTGCCAGCAGTGCAGGGGTCGGACAGCCCCAGCATTTT
abundance: -; j_gene: TRBJ2-1; d_gene: TRBD2; v_gene: TRBV9; CDR3aa: CSSSVGTSINEQFF; CDR3nt: TGTTCCAGCAGCGTAGGGACTAGTATCAATGAGCAGTTCTTC
abundance: -; j_gene: TRBJ2-5; d_gene: -; v_gene: TRBV20-1; CDR3aa: CSAPLDSPQETQYF; CDR3nt: TGCAGTGCCCCACTCGACAGTCCACAAGAGACCCAGTACTTC
abundance: many; j_gene: TRBJ2-7; d_gene: -; v_gene: TRBV27; CDR3aa: CASSYGETYEQYF; CDR3nt: TGTGCCAGCTCCTATGGGGAGACCTACGAGCAGTACTTC
abundance: few; j_gene: TRBJ2-1; d_gene: -; v_gene: TRBV6-5; CDR3aa: CASSFQFPAGYNEQFF; CDR3nt: TGTGCCAGCAGTTTCCAATTTCCGGCCGGCTACAATGAGCAGTTCTTC
abundance: few; j_gene: TRBJ1-5; d_gene: TRBD1; v_gene: TRBV6-5; CDR3aa: CASSLTGTSNQPQHF; CDR3nt: TGTGCCAGCAGTCTGACAGGGACCAGCAATCAGCCCCAGCATTTT
abundance: -; j_gene: TRBJ2-2; d_gene: TRBD2; v_gene: TRBV28; CDR3aa: CASSFGTSSGELFF; CDR3nt: TGTGCCAGCAGTTTCGGGACTAGTTCCGGGGAGCTGTTTTTT
abundance: -; j_gene: TRBJ2-1; d_gene: TRBD2; v_gene: TRBV20-1; CDR3aa: CSAPLAGGPYNEQFF; CDR3nt: TGCAGTGCTCCTCTAGCGGGGGGCCCCTACAATGAGCAGTTCTTC
abundance: -; j_gene: TRBJ2-1; d_gene: -; v_gene: TRBV3-1; CDR3aa: CASSPVGAWVDNEQFF; CDR3nt: TGTGCCAGCAGCCCGGTTGGGGCCTGGGTAGACAATGAGCAGTTCTTC
abundance: -; j_gene: TRBJ2-1; d_gene: -; v_gene: TRBV7-6; CDR3aa: CASSGKTPEQFF; CDR3nt: TGTGCCAGCAGCGGCAAGACTCCTGAGCAGTTCTTC
abundance: many; j_gene: TRBJ1-2; d_gene: TRBD1; v_gene: TRBV7-2; CDR3aa: CASSLGQGDYGYTF; CDR3nt: TGTGCCAGCAGCTTAGGACAGGGAGACTATGGCTACACCTTC
abundance: many; j_gene: TRBJ1-1; d_gene: -; v_gene: TRBV7-2; CDR3aa: CASSLEIRTTEAFF; CDR3nt: TGTGCCAGCAGCTTAGAGATACGGACCACTGAAGCTTTCTTT
abundance: few; j_gene: TRBJ1-5; d_gene: -; v_gene: TRBV20-1; CDR3aa: CSARDLRAGAQPQHF; CDR3nt: TGCAGTGCTAGAGATCTCAGGGCCGGAGCTCAGCCCCAGCATTTT
abundance: -; j_gene: TRBJ1-3; d_gene: -; v_gene: TRBV13; CDR3aa: CASTYFRGYTGNTIYF; CDR3nt: TGTGCCAGCACCTATTTTCGGGGTTATACTGGAAACACCATATATTTT
abundance: few; j_gene: TRBJ1-2; d_gene: -; v_gene: TRBV29-1; CDR3aa: CSVEAGPLNYGYTF; CDR3nt: TGCAGCGTTGAAGCCGGACCGTTAAACTATGGCTACACCTTC
abundance: -; j_gene: TRBJ2-1; d_gene: -; v_gene: TRBV20-1; CDR3aa: CSARVGVSVLGHNEQFF; CDR3nt: TGCAGTGCTAGAGTCGGCGTTAGCGTGCTTGGGCACAATGAGCAGTTCTTC
abundance: -; j_gene: TRBJ1-4; d_gene: -; v_gene: TRBV4-1; CDR3aa: CASLDSSNEKLFF; CDR3nt: TGCGCCAGCCTGGACAGTTCAAATGAAAAACTGTTTTTT
abundance: -; j_gene: TRBJ1-2; d_gene: TRBD1; v_gene: TRBV6-4; CDR3aa: CASSDWDRLCYGYTF; CDR3nt: TGTGCCAGCAGTGACTGGGACAGGCTGTGCTATGGCTACACCTTC
abundance: -; j_gene: TRBJ1-5; d_gene: -; v_gene: TRBV6-2/TRBV6-3; CDR3aa: CASSYVIYRGSYQPEHF; CDR3nt: TGTGCCAGCAGTTACGTCATATATAGGGGGTCGTATCAGCCCGAGCATTTT
abundance: many; j_gene: TRBJ1-2; d_gene: TRBD1; v_gene: TRBV7-2; CDR3aa: CASSSPPTDRVYGYTF; CDR3nt: TGTGCCAGCAGCTCCCCTCCGACGGACAGGGTCTATGGCTACACCTTC
abundance: -; j_gene: TRBJ2-1; d_gene: TRBD1; v_gene: TRBV4-3; CDR3aa: CASSQESRGPSTYNEQFF; CDR3nt: TGCGCCAGCAGCCAAGAGAGCAGGGGGCCCAGTACCTACAATGAGCAGTTCTTC
abundance: many; j_gene: TRBJ1-4; d_gene: TRBD1; v_gene: TRBV4-1; CDR3aa: CASSQDGTGTEKLFF; CDR3nt: TGCGCCAGCAGCCAAGATGGGACAGGGACTGAAAAACTGTTTTTT
abundance: many; j_gene: TRBJ2-7; d_gene: TRBD1; v_gene: TRBV7-9; CDR3aa: CASSDRGPNYYEQYF; CDR3nt: TGTGCCAGCAGCGACAGGGGGCCTAATTACTACGAGCAGTACTTC
abundance: -; j_gene: TRBJ1-1; d_gene: -; v_gene: TRBV6-2/TRBV6-3; CDR3aa: CASSYVWGTEAFF; CDR3nt: TGTGCCAGCAGTTACGTGTGGGGGACTGAAGCTTTCTTT
abundance: many; j_gene: TRBJ1-5; d_gene: TRBD1; v_gene: TRBV4-1; CDR3aa: CASSQETGISNQPQHF; CDR3nt: TGCGCCAGCAGCCAAGAGACAGGGATTAGCAATCAGCCCCAGCATTTT